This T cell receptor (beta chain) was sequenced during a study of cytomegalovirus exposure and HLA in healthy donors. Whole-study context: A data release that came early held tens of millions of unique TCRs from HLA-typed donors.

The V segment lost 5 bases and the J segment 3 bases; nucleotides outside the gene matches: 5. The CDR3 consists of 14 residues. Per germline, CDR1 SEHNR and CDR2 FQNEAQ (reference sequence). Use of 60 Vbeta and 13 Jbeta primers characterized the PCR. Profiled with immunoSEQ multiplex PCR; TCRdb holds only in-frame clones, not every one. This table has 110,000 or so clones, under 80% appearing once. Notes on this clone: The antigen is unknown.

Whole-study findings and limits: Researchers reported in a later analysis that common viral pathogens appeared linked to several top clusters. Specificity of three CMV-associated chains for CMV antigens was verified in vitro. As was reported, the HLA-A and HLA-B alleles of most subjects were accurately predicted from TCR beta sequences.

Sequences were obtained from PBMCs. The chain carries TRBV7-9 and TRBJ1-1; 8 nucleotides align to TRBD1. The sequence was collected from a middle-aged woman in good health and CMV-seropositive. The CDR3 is CASSPKDRDTEAFF. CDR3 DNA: TGTGCCAGCAGCCCGAAGGACAGGGACACTGAAGCTTTCTTT.